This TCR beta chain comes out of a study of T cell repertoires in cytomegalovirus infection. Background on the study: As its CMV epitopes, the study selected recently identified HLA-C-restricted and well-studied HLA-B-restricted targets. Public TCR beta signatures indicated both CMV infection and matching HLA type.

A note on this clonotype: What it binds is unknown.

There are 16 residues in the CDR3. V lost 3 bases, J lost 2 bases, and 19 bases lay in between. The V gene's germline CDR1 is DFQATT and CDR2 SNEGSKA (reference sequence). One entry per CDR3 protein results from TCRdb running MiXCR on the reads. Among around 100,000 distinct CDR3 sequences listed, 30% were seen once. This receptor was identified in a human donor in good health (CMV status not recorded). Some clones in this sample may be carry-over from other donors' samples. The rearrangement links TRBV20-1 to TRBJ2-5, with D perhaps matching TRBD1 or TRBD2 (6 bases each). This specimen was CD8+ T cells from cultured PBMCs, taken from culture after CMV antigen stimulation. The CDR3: CSARSLTGATQETQYF. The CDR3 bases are TGCAGTGCTAGGAGTTTAACGGGGGCGACTCAAGAGACCCAGTACTTC.